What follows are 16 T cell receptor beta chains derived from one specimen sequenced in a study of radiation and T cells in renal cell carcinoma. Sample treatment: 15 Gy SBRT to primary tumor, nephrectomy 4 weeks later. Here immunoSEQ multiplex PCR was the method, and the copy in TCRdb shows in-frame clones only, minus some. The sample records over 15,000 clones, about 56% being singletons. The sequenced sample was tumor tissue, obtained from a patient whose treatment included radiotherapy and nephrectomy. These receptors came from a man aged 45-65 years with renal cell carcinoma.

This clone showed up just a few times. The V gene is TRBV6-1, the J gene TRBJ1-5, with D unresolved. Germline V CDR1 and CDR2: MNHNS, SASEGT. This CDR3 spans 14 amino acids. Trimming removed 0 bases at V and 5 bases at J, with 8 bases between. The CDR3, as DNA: TGTGCCAGCAGTGAAGCGTGGGGATATCAGCCCCAGCATTTT. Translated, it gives CASSEAWGYQPQHF.

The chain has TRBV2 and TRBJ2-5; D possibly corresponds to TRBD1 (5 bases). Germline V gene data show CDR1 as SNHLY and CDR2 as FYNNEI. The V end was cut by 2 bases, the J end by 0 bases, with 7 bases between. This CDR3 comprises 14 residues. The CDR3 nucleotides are TGTGCCAGCAGTGAATACAGGTACCAAGAGACCCAGTACTTC. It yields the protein CASSEYRYQETQYF. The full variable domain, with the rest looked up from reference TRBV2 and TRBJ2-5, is EPEVTQTPSHQVTQMGQEVILRCVPISNHLYFYWYRQILGQKVEFLVSFYNNEISEKSEIFDDQFSVERPDGSNFTLKIRSTKLEDSAMYFCASSEYRYQETQYFGPGTRLLVL.

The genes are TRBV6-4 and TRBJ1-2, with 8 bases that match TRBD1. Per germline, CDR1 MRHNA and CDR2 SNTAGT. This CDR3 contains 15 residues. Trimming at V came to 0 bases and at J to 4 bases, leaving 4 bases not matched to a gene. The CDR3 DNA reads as TGTGCCAGCAGTGACTCGGCAGGGGGCATCTATGGCTACACCTTC. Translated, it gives CASSDSAGGIYGYTF.

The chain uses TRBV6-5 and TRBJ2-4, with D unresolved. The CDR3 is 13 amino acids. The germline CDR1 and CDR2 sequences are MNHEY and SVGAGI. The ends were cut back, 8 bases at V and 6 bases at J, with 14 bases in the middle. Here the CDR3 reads CASGTESTNIQYF. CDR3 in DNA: TGTGCCAGCGGTACAGAGTCCACAAACATTCAGTACTTC.

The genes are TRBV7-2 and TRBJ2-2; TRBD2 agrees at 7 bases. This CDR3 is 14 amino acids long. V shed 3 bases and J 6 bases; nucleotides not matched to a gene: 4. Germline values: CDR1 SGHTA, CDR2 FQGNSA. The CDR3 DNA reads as TGTGCCAGCAGCTTTCGCGGGGGAGCCGGGGAGCTGTTTTTT. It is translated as CASSFRGGAGELFF.

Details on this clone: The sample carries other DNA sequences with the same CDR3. The DNA for the CDR3 is TGTGCCAGCAGTTACTCCGGACGAGAAGCTTTCTTT. Encoded protein: CASSYSGREAFF. V usage is TRBV6-5 and J usage is TRBJ1-1; D is unresolved. This CDR3 region has 12 residues. Germline loops: CDR1 MNHEY, CDR2 SVGAGI. The V gene lost 0 bases and the J gene lost 8 bases, with 7 bases spanning the gap.

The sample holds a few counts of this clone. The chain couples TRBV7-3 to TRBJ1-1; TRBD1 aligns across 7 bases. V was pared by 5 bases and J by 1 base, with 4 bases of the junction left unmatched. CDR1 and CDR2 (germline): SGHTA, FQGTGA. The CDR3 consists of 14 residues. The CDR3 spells CASSLTGTNTEAFF. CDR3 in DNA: TGTGCCAGCAGCCTGACAGGGACGAACACTGAAGCTTTCTTT.

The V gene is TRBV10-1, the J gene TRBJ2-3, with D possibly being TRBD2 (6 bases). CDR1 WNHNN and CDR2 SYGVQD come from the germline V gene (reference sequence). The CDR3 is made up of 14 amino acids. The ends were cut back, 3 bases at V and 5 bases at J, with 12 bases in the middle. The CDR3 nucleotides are TGCGCCAGCAGTGAACCGGGAGCCGGAGATACGCAGTATTTT. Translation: CASSEPGAGDTQYF.

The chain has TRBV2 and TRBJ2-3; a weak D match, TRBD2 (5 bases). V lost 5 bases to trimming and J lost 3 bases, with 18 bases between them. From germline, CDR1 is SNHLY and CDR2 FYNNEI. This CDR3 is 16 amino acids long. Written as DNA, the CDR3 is TGTGCCAGCAGTTTTAATGTTCGGGGTTCGACAGATACGCAGTATTTT. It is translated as CASSFNVRGSTDTQYF. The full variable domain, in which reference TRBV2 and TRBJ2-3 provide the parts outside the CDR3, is EPEVTQTPSHQVTQMGQEVILRCVPISNHLYFYWYRQILGQKVEFLVSFYNNEISEKSEIFDDQFSVERPDGSNFTLKIRSTKLEDSAMYFCASSFNVRGSTDTQYFGPGTRLTVL.

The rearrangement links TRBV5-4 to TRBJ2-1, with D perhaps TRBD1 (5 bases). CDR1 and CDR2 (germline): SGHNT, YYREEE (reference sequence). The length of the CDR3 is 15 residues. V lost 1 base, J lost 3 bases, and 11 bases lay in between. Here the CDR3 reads CASSLRQGNYNEQFF. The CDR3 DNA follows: TGTGCCAGCAGCTTGCGGCAGGGAAACTACAATGAGCAGTTCTTC.

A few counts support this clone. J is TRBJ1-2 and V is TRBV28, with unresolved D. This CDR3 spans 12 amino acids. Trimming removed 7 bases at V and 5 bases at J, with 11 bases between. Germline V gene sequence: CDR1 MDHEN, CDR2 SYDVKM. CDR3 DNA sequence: TGTGCCAGCATTCGAACGGGGTATGGCTACACCTTC. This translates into CASIRTGYGYTF.

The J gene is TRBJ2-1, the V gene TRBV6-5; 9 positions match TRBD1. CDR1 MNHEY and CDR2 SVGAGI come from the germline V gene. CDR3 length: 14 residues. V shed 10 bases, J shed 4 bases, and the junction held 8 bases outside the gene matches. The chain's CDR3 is CATRPGTGYNEQFF. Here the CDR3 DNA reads TGTGCCACCAGGCCCGGGACAGGGTACAATGAGCAGTTCTTC.

The CDR3 nucleotides read TGCGCCAGCAGCTTGGCCGCGGCCGTCCATTCAAGGTATGGCTACACCTTC. This translates into CASSLAAAVHSRYGYTF. The gene calls are TRBV5-1 and TRBJ1-2; no firm D call. The V end was cut by 0 bases, the J end by 5 bases, with 20 bases between. This CDR3 contains 17 residues. Germline V gene lookup returns CDR1 SGHRS and CDR2 YFSETQ.

The CDR3 sequence is CASSSGKGYTF. The CDR3 DNA sequence: TGTGCCAGCAGTTCCGGTAAGGGCTACACCTTC. The chain links TRBV27 to TRBJ1-2, with unresolved D. CDR1 MNHEY and CDR2 SMNVEV come from the germline V gene (reference sequence). The CDR3 length is 11 residues. The V and J ends lost 4 bases and 8 bases respectively, with 8 bases between them.

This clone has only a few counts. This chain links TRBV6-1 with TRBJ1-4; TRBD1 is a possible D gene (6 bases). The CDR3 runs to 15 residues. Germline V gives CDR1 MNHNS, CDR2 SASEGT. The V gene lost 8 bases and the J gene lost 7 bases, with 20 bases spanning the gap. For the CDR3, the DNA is TGTGCCAGCTGGCCAGGGACAACTAGAAGTGAAAAACTGTTTTTT. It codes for CASWPGTTRSEKLFF.

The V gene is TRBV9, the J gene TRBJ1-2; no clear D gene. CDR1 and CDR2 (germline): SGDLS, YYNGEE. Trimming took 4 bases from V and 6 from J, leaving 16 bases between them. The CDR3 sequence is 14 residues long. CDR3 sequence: CASSTQDGAHGYTF. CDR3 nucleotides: TGTGCCAGCAGCACTCAGGACGGAGCGCATGGCTACACCTTC.